The clone carrying this T cell receptor (beta chain) was seen a handful of times. Its target is not known. The sample's time point: baseline pretreatment blood. Treatment described: 15 Gy SBRT to primary tumor, nephrectomy 4 weeks later. The sample originates from a study of radiation and T cells in renal cell carcinoma. Study observations and caveats: Pretreatment tumor biopsies were lacking, so baseline clonotypes are unknown.

Sequenced by immunoSEQ multiplex PCR; TCRdb stores in-frame clones only, minus some. This repertoire shows some 150,000 clones, roughly 80% found once; its top ten account for under 25%. This TCR was recovered from a woman between 45 and 60 years old with renal cell carcinoma. Sample: blood, taken from a patient whose treatment included radiotherapy and nephrectomy.

DNA of the CDR3: TGTGCCAGCAGTGTACGGGTAAACACTGAAGCTTTCTTT. As protein: CASSVRVNTEAFF. This sequence joins TRBV6-1 and TRBJ1-1; D gene unclear. Per the germline V gene, CDR1 is MNHNS and CDR2 is SASEGT. Trimming shortened V by 4 bases and J by 2 bases, and 8 bases separated the two germline ends. This CDR3 has 13 amino acids.